Following are 27 T cell receptor beta chains from one sample sequenced in a study of T cells expressing NK-cell markers. No DNA is given; TCRdb re-called the 5' RACE reads and lists each CDR3 protein once. The specimen's table records 550,000 to 600,000 distinct CDR3 sequences. The specimen sequenced was blood T cells: a sorted CD56 or NKG2C T cell subset, CD4+ or CD8+ T cells, or bulk PBMC T cells (not recorded which). These receptors were obtained from a man younger than 35 in good health.

The chain employs TRBV7-9 and TRBJ2-2; TCRdb indicates TRBD2, and absent DNA this call remains unverified. CDR1 is SEHNR, CDR2 FQNEAQ, per germline (reference sequence). CDR3 size: 16 residues. This chain's CDR3 is CASSSTSWGNTGELFF.

V gene TRBV6-5 combines with J gene TRBJ2-1; lacking DNA, the TRBD2 call made by TCRdb goes unchecked. Germline V gene lookup returns CDR1 MNHEY and CDR2 SVGAGI. The CDR3 length is 15 residues. CDR3 residues: CASSSSSGGKNEQFF.

The chain carries TRBV12-3 or TRBV12-4 and TRBJ1-1; TCRdb reports TRBD1, a call that lacks DNA to check it against. The CDR3 is 12 amino acids. CDR3 sequence reads: CASRSGQSEAFF.

The CDR3 sequence is CASSLNGEDTQYF. V usage is TRBV7-3 and J usage is TRBJ2-3. The CDR3 consists of 13 residues. From germline, CDR1 is SGHTA and CDR2 FQGTGA.

The rearrangement links TRBV7-9 to TRBJ1-3. This CDR3 has 15 residues. From germline, CDR1 is SEHNR and CDR2 FQNEAQ (reference sequence). The CDR3: CASSLGQGTGNTIYF.

This sequence joins TRBV4-2 and TRBJ2-7; TCRdb outputs TRBD1, but without DNA this stays unchecked. The germline CDR1 and CDR2 sequences are LGHNA and YNFKEQ. The CDR3 spans 13 residues. The CDR3 spells CASSQDKPREQYF.

V is TRBV6-5 and J is TRBJ1-2; the TCRdb D gene call, TRBD1, has no DNA to confirm it. The CDR3 has 15 residues. Looked up from germline, CDR1 is MNHEY and CDR2 is SVGAGI. The CDR3 reads CASSPRGRFSYGYTF.

J is TRBJ2-2 and V is TRBV6-1; TCRdb outputs TRBD1, but without DNA this stays unchecked. Germline loops: CDR1 MNHNS, CDR2 SASEGT. The CDR3 is made up of 14 amino acids. This CDR3 is CASLGAGNGGELFF.

The genes are TRBV24-1 and TRBJ2-6; TCRdb proposes TRBD1, but this gene call is untestable without DNA. CDR1 and CDR2 (germline): KGHDR, SFDVKD. The CDR3 length is 16 residues. CDR3 region: CATSDSGTAGANVLTF.

This chain connects TRBV30 to TRBJ2-1; absent DNA, TCRdb's TRBD2 call cannot be checked. Per germline, CDR1 GTSNPN and CDR2 SVGIG (reference sequence). CDR3 length equals 16 residues. This CDR3 is CAWKLRTSGSWNEQFF.

CDR3 region: CAINGASGNTDTQYF. The gene calls are TRBV10-3 and TRBJ2-3; TCRdb's D call of TRBD2 is untestable without DNA. Germline CDR1 is ENHRY and CDR2 is SYGVKD. CDR3 size: 15 residues.

The chain joins TRBV12-3 or TRBV12-4 to TRBJ1-2; TCRdb calls TRBD1, which cannot be checked without DNA. The CDR3 has 14 amino acids. CDR3 sequence reads: CASSTPGMAAGYTF.

CDR3 region: CASSPDNRNIQYF. The V and J genes are TRBV12-3 or TRBV12-4 and TRBJ2-4. The CDR3 runs 13 residues.

The genes are TRBV5-1 and TRBJ2-1; TCRdb indicates TRBD1, and absent DNA this call remains unverified. Germline CDR1 SGHRS, CDR2 YFSETQ. This CDR3 contains 15 residues. The chain's CDR3 is CASQPAGESYNEQFF.

The rearrangement joins TRBV10-3 to TRBJ1-1; there is no DNA to check the TCRdb D call of TRBD1. The germline V gene encodes CDR1 ENHRY and CDR2 SYGVKD. The CDR3 runs to 14 residues. The CDR3 protein is CAISEKGADTEAFF.

The chain combines TRBV28 with TRBJ2-7; TCRdb lists TRBD2, though no DNA is available to test this call. The CDR3 is 13 amino acids. CDR1 and CDR2 (germline): MDHEN, SYDVKM. The CDR3 loop is CASGTSGTYEQYF.

The chain combines TRBV4-3 with TRBJ2-2; TCRdb gives TRBD2 as the D gene, but with no DNA this cannot be confirmed. The CDR3 is made up of 16 amino acids. CDR1 is LGHNA, CDR2 YSLEER, per germline. CDR3 sequence reads: CASRQSRLAVTGELFF.

J is TRBJ1-4 and V is TRBV27; the D gene TCRdb calls, TRBD1, cannot be checked with no DNA. CDR1 is MNHEY and CDR2 is SMNVEV in the germline V gene (reference sequence). There are 16 residues in the CDR3. The CDR3 here is CASSLGKQGFREKLFF.

V usage is TRBV27 and J usage is TRBJ2-7; TCRdb indicates TRBD2, and absent DNA this call remains unverified. Germline values: CDR1 MNHEY, CDR2 SMNVEV (reference sequence). The CDR3 spans 15 residues. CDR3 sequence reads: CASSSGLAGGKEQYF.

J is TRBJ2-7 and V is TRBV10-3; the TCRdb call, TRBD2, lacks DNA for checking. This CDR3 region has 11 residues. CDR1 is ENHRY and CDR2 is SYGVKD in the germline V gene. This CDR3 reads CAISTSAEQYF.

This chain links TRBV10-1 with TRBJ1-2; the TCRdb D gene call, TRBD1, has no DNA to confirm it. The CDR3 is 14 residues long. The germline V gene has CDR1 WNHNN and CDR2 SYGVQD (reference sequence). The CDR3 reads CASSEFQGAGGYTF.

The chain joins TRBV7-2 to TRBJ2-1; the D gene TCRdb calls, TRBD1, cannot be checked with no DNA. This CDR3 region has 14 residues. Per the germline V gene, CDR1 is SGHTA and CDR2 is FQGNSA. CDR3 sequence reads: CASSLGIGDDEQFF.

The chain has TRBV18 and TRBJ1-3. This CDR3 is built from 15 residues. The germline V gene encodes CDR1 KGHSH and CDR2 LQKENI. The CDR3 reads CASSALRALGNTIYF. The full variable domain, with the rest looked up from reference TRBV18 and TRBJ1-3, is NAGVMQNPRHLVRRRGQEARLRCSPMKGHSHVYWYRQLPEEGLKFMVYLQKENIIDESGMPKERFSAEFPKEGPSILRIQQVVRGDSAAYFCASSALRALGNTIYFGEGSWLTVV.

The chain links TRBV5-1 to TRBJ1-2; TCRdb lists TRBD1, though no DNA is available to test this call. The germline V gene has CDR1 SGHRS and CDR2 YFSETQ. This CDR3 region has 13 residues. This CDR3 reads CASRRTGNYGYTF.

This chain connects TRBV29-1 to TRBJ2-5. CDR1 and CDR2 (germline): SQVTM, ANQGSEA. CDR3 length: 15 residues. The CDR3 sequence is CSVWVDGVRQETQYF.

The CDR3: CSARDASLGSNQPQHF. The chain has TRBV20-1 and TRBJ1-5. The CDR3 totals 16 residues. The germline V gene encodes CDR1 DFQATT and CDR2 SNEGSKA (reference sequence).

This sequence joins TRBV25-1 and TRBJ2-7; TCRdb picks TRBD1, but there is no DNA to check that call. Per the germline V gene, CDR1 is MGHDK and CDR2 is SYGVNS. CDR3 length equals 15 residues. This CDR3 reads CASSDPGGAGDEQYF.